The 5 T cell receptor beta chains below were found in one sample sequenced in a study of spatial heterogeneity in lung cancer. MiXCR, run by TCRdb on the 5' RACE reads, gives a single entry per CDR3 protein. The data contain more than 35,000 distinct CDR3 sequences, roughly 5% of them singletons. Documented time point: sample taken at primary tumor resection. Researchers sequenced whole RNA taken from tumor, nontumor lung or frozen PBMC without sorting. The specimen was PBMCs, collected at surgery. The receptors come from a female donor with early-stage non-small cell lung cancer.

The chain employs TRBV7-6 and TRBJ2-2; unclear D gene. CDR1 and CDR2 (germline): SGHVS, FNYEAQ. The V and J ends lost 1 base and 1 base respectively, with 10 bases between them. This CDR3 is built from 16 residues. CDR3 bases: TGTGCCAGCAGCTTAGGTGTCAGGAAGAACACCGGGGAGCTGTTTTTT. It encodes CASSLGVRKNTGELFF.

This clonotype was seen more than once but under ten times. This chain connects TRBV24-1 to TRBJ1-5, with D possibly being TRBD1 (5 bases). The germline CDR1 and CDR2 sequences are KGHDR and SFDVKD. The CDR3 runs to 19 residues. Trimming took off 0 bases at V and 3 bases at J, with 20 bases between the two ends. This chain's CDR3 is CATSDLYGGRSPFNQPQHF. The CDR3, as DNA: TGTGCCACCAGTGATTTGTATGGGGGACGAAGCCCCTTCAATCAGCCCCAGCATTTT.

This sequence joins TRBV20-1 and TRBJ1-6, with a tentative D call TRBD1 (5 bases). Deletions cut 5 bases from V and 0 bases from J, with 23 bases between. The CDR3 totals 19 residues. In germline, CDR1 is DFQATT, CDR2 SNEGSKA (reference sequence). The CDR3 region has the DNA TGCAGTGCTCGGGAGATAATTCAGGGTCCAAGCTCCTATAATTCACCCCTCCACTTT. It translates to CSAREIIQGPSSYNSPLHF.

This clonotype rates as medium-sized. The chain links TRBV5-6 to TRBJ2-3; 13 nucleotides agree with TRBD2. The germline CDR1 and CDR2 sequences are SGHDT and YYEEEE. V was clipped by 4 bases and J by 4 bases; unmatched bases: 12. The CDR3 totals 18 residues. The CDR3 protein is CASSRRTSGGGGSDTQYF. The CDR3 region has the DNA TGTGCCAGCAGCCGCAGGACTAGCGGGGGAGGTGGCTCAGATACGCAGTATTTT.

This clonotype was counted at least ten times. This chain joins TRBV5-1 and TRBJ1-2; D remains ambiguous. Germline CDR1 SGHRS, CDR2 YFSETQ. The V end lost 0 bases, the J end lost 8 bases, and 11 bases lay between the germline ends. The CDR3 extends over 13 amino acids. The CDR3 DNA reads TGCGCCAGCAGCTTGGAAGGGCCGAGCGGCTACACCTTC. The encoded protein is CASSLEGPSGYTF. Full variable domain (outside the CDR3, taken from reference TRBV5-1 and TRBJ1-2): KAGVTQTPRYLIKTRGQQVTLSCSPISGHRSVSWYQQTPGQGLQFLFEYFSETQRNKGNFPGRFSGRQFSNSRSEMNVSTLELGDSALYLCASSLEGPSGYTFGSGTRLTVV.